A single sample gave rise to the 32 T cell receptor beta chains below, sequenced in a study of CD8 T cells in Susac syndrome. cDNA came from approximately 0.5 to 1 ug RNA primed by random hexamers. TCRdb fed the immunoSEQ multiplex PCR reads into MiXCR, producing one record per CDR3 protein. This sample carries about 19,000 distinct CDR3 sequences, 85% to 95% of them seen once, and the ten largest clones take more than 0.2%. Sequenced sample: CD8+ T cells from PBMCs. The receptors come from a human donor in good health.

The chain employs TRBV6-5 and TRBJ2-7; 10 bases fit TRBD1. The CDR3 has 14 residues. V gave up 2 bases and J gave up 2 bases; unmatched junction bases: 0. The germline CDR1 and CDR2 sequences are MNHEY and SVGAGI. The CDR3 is CASSYGQGAYEQYV. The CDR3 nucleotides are TGTGCCAGCAGTTACGGACAGGGGGCCTACGAGCAGTACGTC.

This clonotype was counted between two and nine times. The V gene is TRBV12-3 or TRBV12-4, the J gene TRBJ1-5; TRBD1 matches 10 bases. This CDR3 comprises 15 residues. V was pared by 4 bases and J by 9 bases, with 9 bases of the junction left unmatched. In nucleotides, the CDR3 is TGTGCCAGCAGTTCAATGGGACAGGGGAAGGGGCCCCAGCATTTT. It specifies CASSSMGQGKGPQHF.

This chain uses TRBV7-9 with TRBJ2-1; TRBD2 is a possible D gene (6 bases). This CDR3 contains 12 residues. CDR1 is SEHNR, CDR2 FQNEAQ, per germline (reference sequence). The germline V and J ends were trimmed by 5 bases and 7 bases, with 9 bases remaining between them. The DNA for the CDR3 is TGTGCCAGCAGCCCGACTAGTAATGAGCAGTTCTTC. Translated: CASSPTSNEQFF.

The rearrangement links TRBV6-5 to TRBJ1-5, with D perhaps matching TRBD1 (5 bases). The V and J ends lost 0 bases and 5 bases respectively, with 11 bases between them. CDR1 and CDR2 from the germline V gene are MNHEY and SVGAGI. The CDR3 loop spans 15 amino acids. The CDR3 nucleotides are TGTGCCAGCAGTTACTCGGGGGGAGCCCATCAGCCCCAGCATTTT. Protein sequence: CASSYSGGAHQPQHF.

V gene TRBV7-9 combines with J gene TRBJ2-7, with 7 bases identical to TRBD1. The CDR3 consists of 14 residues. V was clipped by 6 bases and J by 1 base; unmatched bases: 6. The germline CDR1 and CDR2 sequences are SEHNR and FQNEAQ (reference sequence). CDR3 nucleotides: TGTGCCAGCAGTTCACCAGGGGGTTCCTACGAGCAGTACTTC. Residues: CASSSPGGSYEQYF.

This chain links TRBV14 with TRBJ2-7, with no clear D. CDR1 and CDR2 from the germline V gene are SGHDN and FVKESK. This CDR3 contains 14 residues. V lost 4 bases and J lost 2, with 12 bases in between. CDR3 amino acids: CASSPGDLAYEQYF. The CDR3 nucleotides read TGTGCCAGCAGCCCTGGGGATCTCGCCTACGAGCAGTACTTC.

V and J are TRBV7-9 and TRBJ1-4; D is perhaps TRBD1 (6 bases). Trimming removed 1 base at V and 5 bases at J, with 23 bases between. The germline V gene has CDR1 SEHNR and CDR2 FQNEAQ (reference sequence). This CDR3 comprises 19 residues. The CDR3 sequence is CASSLVGASMGGRNEKLFF. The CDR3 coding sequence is TGTGCCAGCAGCTTAGTGGGCGCAAGTATGGGGGGGCGAAATGAAAAACTGTTTTTT.

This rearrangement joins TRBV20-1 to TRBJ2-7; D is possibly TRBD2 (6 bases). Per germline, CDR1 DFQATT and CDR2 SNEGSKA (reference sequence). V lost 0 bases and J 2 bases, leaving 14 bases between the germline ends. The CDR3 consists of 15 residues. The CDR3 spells CSARDLMGGPYEQYF. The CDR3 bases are TGCAGTGCTAGAGATCTCATGGGGGGTCCCTACGAGCAGTACTTC.

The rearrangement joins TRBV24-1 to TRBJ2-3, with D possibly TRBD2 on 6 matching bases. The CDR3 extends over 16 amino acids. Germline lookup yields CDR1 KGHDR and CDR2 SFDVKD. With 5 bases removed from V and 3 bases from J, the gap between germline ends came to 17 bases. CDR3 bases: TGTGCCACCAGTGGACCATCGGGCGGGGCTACAGATACGCAGTATTTT. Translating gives CATSGPSGGATDTQYF.

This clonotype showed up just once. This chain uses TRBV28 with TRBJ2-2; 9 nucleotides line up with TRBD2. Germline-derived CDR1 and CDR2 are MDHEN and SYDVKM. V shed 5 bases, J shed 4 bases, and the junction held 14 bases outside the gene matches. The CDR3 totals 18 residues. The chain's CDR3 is CASSLLTPGTSITGELFF. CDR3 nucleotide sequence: TGTGCCAGCAGTCTACTTACCCCCGGGACTAGCATCACCGGGGAGCTGTTTTTT.

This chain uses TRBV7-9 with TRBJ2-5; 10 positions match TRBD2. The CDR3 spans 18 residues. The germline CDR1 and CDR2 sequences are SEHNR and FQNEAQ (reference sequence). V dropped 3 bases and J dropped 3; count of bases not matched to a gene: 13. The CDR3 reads CASSFPGLAARIEETQYF. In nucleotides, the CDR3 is TGTGCCAGCAGCTTCCCCGGACTAGCGGCAAGGATTGAAGAGACCCAGTACTTC.

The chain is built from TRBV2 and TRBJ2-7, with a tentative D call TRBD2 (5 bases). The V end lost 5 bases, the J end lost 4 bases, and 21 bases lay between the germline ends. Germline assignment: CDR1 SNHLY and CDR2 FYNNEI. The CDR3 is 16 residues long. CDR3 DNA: TGTGCCAGCAGTTCGAGGCTCCGGGATCCCGTTTACGAGCAGTACTTC. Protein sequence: CASSSRLRDPVYEQYF.

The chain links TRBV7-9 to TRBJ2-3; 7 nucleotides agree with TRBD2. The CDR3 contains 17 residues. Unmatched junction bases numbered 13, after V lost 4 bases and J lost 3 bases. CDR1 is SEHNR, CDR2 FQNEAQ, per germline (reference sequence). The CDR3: CASSWPSGPAGTDTQYF. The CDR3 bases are TGTGCCAGCAGCTGGCCTAGCGGCCCCGCGGGTACAGATACGCAGTATTTT. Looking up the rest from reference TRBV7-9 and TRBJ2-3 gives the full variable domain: DTGVSQNPRHKITKRGQNVTFRCDPISEHNRLYWYRQTLGQGPEFLTYFQNEAQLEKSRLLSDRFSAERPKGSFSTLEIQRTEQGDSAMYLCASSWPSGPAGTDTQYFGPGTRLTVL.

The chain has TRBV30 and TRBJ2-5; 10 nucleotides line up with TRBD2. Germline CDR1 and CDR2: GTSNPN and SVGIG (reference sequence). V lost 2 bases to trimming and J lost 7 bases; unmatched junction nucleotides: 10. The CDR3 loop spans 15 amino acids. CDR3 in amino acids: CAWSRLAGDAGTQYF. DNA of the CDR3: TGTGCCTGGAGTAGGCTAGCGGGAGACGCGGGGACCCAGTACTTC.

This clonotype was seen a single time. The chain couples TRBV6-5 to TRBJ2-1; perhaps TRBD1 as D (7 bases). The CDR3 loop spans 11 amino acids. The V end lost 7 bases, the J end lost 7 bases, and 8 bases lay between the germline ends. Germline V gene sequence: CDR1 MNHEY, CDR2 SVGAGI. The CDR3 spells CASTGGNEQFF. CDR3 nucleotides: TGTGCCAGCACAGGGGGGAATGAGCAGTTCTTC.

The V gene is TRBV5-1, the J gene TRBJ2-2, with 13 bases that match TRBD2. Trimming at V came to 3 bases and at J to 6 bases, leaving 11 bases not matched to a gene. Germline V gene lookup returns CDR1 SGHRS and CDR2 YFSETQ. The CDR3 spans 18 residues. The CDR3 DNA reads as TGCGCCAGCAGCTACCCGGTTGGGACTAGCGGGGTCGCCGGGGAGCTGTTTTTT. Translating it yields CASSYPVGTSGVAGELFF.

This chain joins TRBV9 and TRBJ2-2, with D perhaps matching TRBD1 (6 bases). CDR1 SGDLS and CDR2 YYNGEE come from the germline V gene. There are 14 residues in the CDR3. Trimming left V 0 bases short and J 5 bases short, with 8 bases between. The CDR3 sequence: CASSVDRVTGELFF. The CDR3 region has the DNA TGTGCCAGCAGCGTAGACAGGGTGACCGGGGAGCTGTTTTTT.

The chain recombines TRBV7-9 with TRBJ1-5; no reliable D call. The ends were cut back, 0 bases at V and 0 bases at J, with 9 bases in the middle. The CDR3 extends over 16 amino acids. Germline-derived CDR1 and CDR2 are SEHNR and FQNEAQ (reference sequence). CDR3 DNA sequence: TGTGCCAGCAGCTTAGCTAACACAGATAGCAATCAGCCCCAGCATTTT. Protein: CASSLANTDSNQPQHF.

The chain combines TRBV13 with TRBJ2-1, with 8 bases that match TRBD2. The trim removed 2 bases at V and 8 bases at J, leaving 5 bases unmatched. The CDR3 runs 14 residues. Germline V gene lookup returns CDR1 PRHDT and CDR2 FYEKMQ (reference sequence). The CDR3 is CASSLNGREDEQFF. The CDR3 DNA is TGTGCCAGCAGCTTAAACGGGAGGGAAGATGAGCAGTTCTTC.

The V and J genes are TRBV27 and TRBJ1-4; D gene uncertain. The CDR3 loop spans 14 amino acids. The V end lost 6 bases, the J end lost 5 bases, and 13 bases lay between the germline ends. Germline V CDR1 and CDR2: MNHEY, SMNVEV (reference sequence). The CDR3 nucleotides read TGTGCCAGCAGGAGTCTCCAGAACAATGAAAAACTGTTTTTT. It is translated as CASRSLQNNEKLFF.

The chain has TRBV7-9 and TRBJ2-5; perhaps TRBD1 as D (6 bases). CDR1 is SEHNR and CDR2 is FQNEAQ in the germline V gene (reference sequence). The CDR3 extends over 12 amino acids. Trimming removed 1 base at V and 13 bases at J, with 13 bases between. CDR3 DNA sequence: TGTGCCAGCAGCTTAGACCGGGACACCTCGTACTTC. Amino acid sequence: CASSLDRDTSYF.

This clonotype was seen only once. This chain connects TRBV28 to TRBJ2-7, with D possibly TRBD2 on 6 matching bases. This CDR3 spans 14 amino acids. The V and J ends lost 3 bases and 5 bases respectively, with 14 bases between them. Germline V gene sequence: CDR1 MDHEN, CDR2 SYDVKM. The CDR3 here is CASSLVQGGHEQYF. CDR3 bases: TGTGCCAGCAGTTTGGTGCAGGGAGGCCACGAGCAGTACTTC. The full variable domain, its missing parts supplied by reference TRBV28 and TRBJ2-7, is DVKVTQSSRYLVKRTGEKVFLECVQDMDHENMFWYRQDPGLGLRLIYFSYDVKMKEKGDIPEGYSVSREKKERFSLILESASTNQTSMYLCASSLVQGGHEQYFGPGTRLTVT.

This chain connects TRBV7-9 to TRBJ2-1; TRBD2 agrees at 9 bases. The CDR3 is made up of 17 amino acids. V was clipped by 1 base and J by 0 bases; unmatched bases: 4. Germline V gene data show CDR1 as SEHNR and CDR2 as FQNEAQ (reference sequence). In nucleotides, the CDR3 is TGTGCCAGCAGCTTAGTAGCGGGAGTGTACTCCTACAATGAGCAGTTCTTC. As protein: CASSLVAGVYSYNEQFF.

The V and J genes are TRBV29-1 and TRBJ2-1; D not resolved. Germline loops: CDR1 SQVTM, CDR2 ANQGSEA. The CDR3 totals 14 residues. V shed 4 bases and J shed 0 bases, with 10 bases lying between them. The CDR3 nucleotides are TGCAGCGTTGTATCTACCGGCTCCTACAATGAGCAGTTCTTC. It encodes CSVVSTGSYNEQFF.

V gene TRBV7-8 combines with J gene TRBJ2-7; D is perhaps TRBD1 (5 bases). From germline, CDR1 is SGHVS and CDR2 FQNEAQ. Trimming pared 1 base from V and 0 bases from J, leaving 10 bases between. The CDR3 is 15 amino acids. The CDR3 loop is CASSLEGLGSYEQYF. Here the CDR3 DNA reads TGTGCCAGCAGCTTAGAGGGGCTAGGCTCCTACGAGCAGTACTTC.

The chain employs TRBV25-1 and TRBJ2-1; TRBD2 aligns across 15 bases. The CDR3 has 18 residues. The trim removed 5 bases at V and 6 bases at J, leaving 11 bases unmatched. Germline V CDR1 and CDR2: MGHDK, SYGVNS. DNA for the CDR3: TGTGCCAGCAGTCCAGTCCCAGGGACTAGCGGGAGGAGCAATGAGCAGTTCTTC. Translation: CASSPVPGTSGRSNEQFF.

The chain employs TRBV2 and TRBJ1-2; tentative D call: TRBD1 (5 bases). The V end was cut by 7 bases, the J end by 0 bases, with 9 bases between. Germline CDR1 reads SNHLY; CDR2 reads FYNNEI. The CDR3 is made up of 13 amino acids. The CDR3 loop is CASKGITNYGYTF. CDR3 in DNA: TGTGCCAGCAAGGGGATTACTAACTATGGCTACACCTTC.

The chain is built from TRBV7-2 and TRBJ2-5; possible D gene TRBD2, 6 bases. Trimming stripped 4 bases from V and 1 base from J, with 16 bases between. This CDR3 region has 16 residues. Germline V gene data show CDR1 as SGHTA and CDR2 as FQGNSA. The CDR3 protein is CASSWGTLASQETQYF. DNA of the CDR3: TGTGCCAGCAGCTGGGGGACCCTAGCGTCCCAAGAGACCCAGTACTTC.

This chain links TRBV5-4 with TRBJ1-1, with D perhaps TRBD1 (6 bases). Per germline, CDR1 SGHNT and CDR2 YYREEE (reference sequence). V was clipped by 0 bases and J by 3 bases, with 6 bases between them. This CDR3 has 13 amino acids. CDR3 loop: CASSLDRDTEAFF. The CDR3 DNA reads TGTGCCAGCAGCTTGGACAGGGACACTGAAGCTTTCTTT.

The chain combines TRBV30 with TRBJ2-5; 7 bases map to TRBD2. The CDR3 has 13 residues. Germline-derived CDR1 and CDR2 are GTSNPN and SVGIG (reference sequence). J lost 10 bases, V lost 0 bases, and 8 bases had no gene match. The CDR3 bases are TGTGCCTGGAGTGTCCTCGGGGGGAGCGACCAGTACTTC. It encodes CAWSVLGGSDQYF.

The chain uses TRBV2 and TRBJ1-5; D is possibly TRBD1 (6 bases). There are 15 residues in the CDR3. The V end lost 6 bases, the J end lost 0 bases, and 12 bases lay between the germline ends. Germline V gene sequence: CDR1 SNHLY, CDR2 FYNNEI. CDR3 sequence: CASREPGHSNQPQHF. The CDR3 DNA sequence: TGTGCCAGCAGGGAACCGGGACATAGCAATCAGCCCCAGCATTTT.

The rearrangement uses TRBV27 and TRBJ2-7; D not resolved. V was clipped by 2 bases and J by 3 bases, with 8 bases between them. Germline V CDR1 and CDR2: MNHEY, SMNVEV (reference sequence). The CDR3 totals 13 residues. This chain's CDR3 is CASSLNPFYEQYF. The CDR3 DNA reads TGTGCCAGCAGTTTAAATCCCTTCTACGAGCAGTACTTC.